Following are 18 T cell receptor beta chains from one sample sequenced in a study of cytomegalovirus exposure and HLA in healthy donors. PCR was performed using 60 Vbeta and 13 Jbeta primers. TCRdb's table, derived via immunoSEQ multiplex PCR, lists solely in-frame clones and lacks some. The sample carries some 200,000 clones, 70% to 80% recorded once. Specimen: PBMCs. The receptors derive from a male donor in good health and CMV-seropositive.

The chain employs TRBV27 and TRBJ2-2, with 12 nucleotides matching TRBD2. The CDR3 consists of 16 residues. V was pared by 4 bases and J by 6 bases, with 6 bases of the junction left unmatched. Germline CDR1 MNHEY, CDR2 SMNVEV (reference sequence). The CDR3, as DNA: TGTGCCAGCAGTTCACGACTAGCGGGAGTTTCCGGGGAGCTGTTTTTT. Amino acids: CASSSRLAGVSGELFF.

V usage is TRBV6-4 and J usage is TRBJ2-2; D might be TRBD2 (5 bases). The CDR3 has 15 amino acids. Trimming pared 3 bases from V and 3 bases from J, leaving 11 bases between. Germline CDR1 is MRHNA and CDR2 is SNTAGT. The CDR3 DNA follows: TGTGCCAGCAGTGAGAGGGCAGGATACACCGGGGAGCTGTTTTTT. Translating it yields CASSERAGYTGELFF.

V gene TRBV6-6 combines with J gene TRBJ2-3; 9 bases map to TRBD2. The CDR3 runs to 14 residues. V lost 6 bases, J lost 2 bases, and 3 bases stayed unmatched. CDR1 is MNHNY, CDR2 SVGAGI, per germline (reference sequence). CDR3: CASSRLADTDTQYF. CDR3 nucleotide sequence: TGTGCCAGCAGCCGACTAGCGGACACAGATACGCAGTATTTT.

The chain couples TRBV10-3 to TRBJ2-6; tentative D call: TRBD1 (5 bases). Germline V gives CDR1 ENHRY, CDR2 SYGVKD. The CDR3 has 16 amino acids. V was shortened by 7 bases and J by 1 base, with 14 bases between the two germline ends. The CDR3 DNA follows: TGTGCCATCAACGGCAGGGTTGGGTCTGGGGCCAACGTCCTGACTTTC. Its translation is CAINGRVGSGANVLTF.

The V and J genes are TRBV28 and TRBJ2-1; D call uncertain. V lost 3 bases and J lost 5, with 5 bases in between. This CDR3 comprises 12 residues. Germline V gene sequence: CDR1 MDHEN, CDR2 SYDVKM. The CDR3 nucleotides are TGTGCCAGCAGTTTTGGGCACAATGAGCAGTTCTTC. Amino acid sequence: CASSFGHNEQFF.

DNA for the CDR3: TGTGCCAGCAGCAACCAGGGAAACGGGGAGCTGTTTTTT. Its protein is CASSNQGNGELFF. The chain recombines TRBV6-5 with TRBJ2-2; possible D gene TRBD1, 5 bases. The CDR3 has 13 amino acids. CDR1 MNHEY and CDR2 SVGAGI come from the germline V gene. Trimming took 6 bases from V and 7 from J, leaving 12 bases between them.

The chain joins TRBV27 to TRBJ1-2, with no clear D. The CDR3 is 14 residues long. V gave up 3 bases and J gave up 2 bases, with 10 bases separating them. Germline CDR1 MNHEY, CDR2 SMNVEV (reference sequence). The CDR3 is CASSFRGGNYGYTF. CDR3 in DNA: TGTGCCAGCAGTTTCCGGGGAGGAAACTATGGCTACACCTTC.

The chain links TRBV7-3 to TRBJ2-2; 7 bases agree with TRBD2. Losses at the gene ends were 5 bases for V and 7 bases for J; bases not matched to a gene: 10. CDR3 length equals 15 residues. Germline loops: CDR1 SGHTA, CDR2 FQGTGA. CDR3 bases: TGTGCCAGCAGCACCGGGACTACTTTTGACGGGGAGCTGTTTTTT. As protein: CASSTGTTFDGELFF.

The CDR3 region is CASSPWDRVLYGYTF. In DNA form, the CDR3 reads TGTGCCAGCAGCCCGTGGGACAGGGTACTTTATGGCTACACCTTC. The genes are TRBV5-6 and TRBJ1-2, with 9 positions matching TRBD1. From germline, CDR1 is SGHDT and CDR2 YYEEEE. Germline trimming cut 4 bases from V and 5 bases from J; bases unmatched to any gene: 9. The CDR3 is 15 amino acids. Complete variable domain (other parts from reference TRBV5-6 and TRBJ1-2): DAGVTQSPTHLIKTRGQQVTLRCSPKSGHDTVSWYQQALGQGPQFIFQYYEEEERQRGNFPDRFSGHQFPNYSSELNVNALLLGDSALYLCASSPWDRVLYGYTFGSGTRLTVV.

The J gene is TRBJ2-6, the V gene TRBV19; D uncertain. This CDR3 spans 16 amino acids. The V and J ends lost 2 bases and 1 base respectively, with 9 bases between them. The germline V gene has CDR1 LNHDA and CDR2 SQIVND (reference sequence). CDR3 loop: CASSISIGSGANVLTF. DNA for the CDR3: TGTGCCAGTAGTATATCGATCGGGTCTGGGGCCAACGTCCTGACTTTC.

This sequence joins TRBV25-1 and TRBJ1-5, with a tentative D call TRBD1 (6 bases). The CDR3 extends over 14 amino acids. V was cut by 6 bases and J by 4 bases, with 13 bases left in between. The germline V gene encodes CDR1 MGHDK and CDR2 SYGVNS. DNA of the CDR3: TGTGCCAGCAGCCTTCCAGGGGCTAATCAGCCCCAGCATTTT. Amino acids: CASSLPGANQPQHF.

The chain uses TRBV7-9 and TRBJ2-7, with 7 nucleotides matching TRBD1. The CDR3 totals 15 residues. In germline, CDR1 is SEHNR, CDR2 FQNEAQ (reference sequence). J gave up 3 bases and V 3 bases, and 8 bases lay outside the gene matches. CDR3 region: CASSFGYRGIYEQYF. CDR3 in DNA: TGTGCCAGCAGCTTCGGTTACAGGGGAATCTACGAGCAGTACTTC.

The chain joins TRBV29-1 to TRBJ2-5; 13 bases align to TRBD2. The V segment lost 7 bases and the J segment 2 bases; nucleotides outside the gene matches: 7. The CDR3 runs to 15 residues. Per the germline V gene, CDR1 is SQVTM and CDR2 is ANQGSEA. CDR3 coding DNA: TGCAGCGCCCGCGGGACTAGCGGGGTACAAGAGACCCAGTACTTC. Its protein is CSARGTSGVQETQYF.

Only a few counts were recorded for this clone. The genes are TRBV5-4 and TRBJ2-7; possibly TRBD2 for D (6 bases). This CDR3 comprises 14 residues. From germline, CDR1 is SGHNT and CDR2 YYREEE (reference sequence). Trimming left V 0 bases short and J 5 bases short, with 12 bases between. In DNA, the CDR3 is TGTGCCAGCAGCTTGGGCGGGACGGTCCACGAGCAGTACTTC. This gives the protein CASSLGGTVHEQYF. Filled out from reference TRBV5-4 and TRBJ2-7, the complete variable domain reads ETGVTQSPTHLIKTRGQQVTLRCSSQSGHNTVSWYQQALGQGPQFIFQYYREEENGRGNFPPRFSGLQFPNYSSELNVNALELDDSALYLCASSLGGTVHEQYFGPGTRLTVT.

This sequence joins TRBV5-6 and TRBJ1-1; possible D gene TRBD1, 6 bases. The CDR3 runs to 15 residues. Germline CDR1 SGHDT, CDR2 YYEEEE. The V gene lost 0 bases and the J gene lost 1 base, with 10 bases spanning the gap. In DNA form, the CDR3 reads TGTGCCAGCAGCTTGGTGCAGGGGTGGAACACTGAAGCTTTCTTT. Translated, it gives CASSLVQGWNTEAFF.

V gene TRBV18 combines with J gene TRBJ2-7; the D gene is possibly TRBD2 (6 bases). V shed 4 bases and J shed 0 bases, with 16 bases lying between them. The germline V gene has CDR1 KGHSH and CDR2 LQKENI. The length of the CDR3 is 16 residues. The CDR3 region is CASSQSAGLTSYEQYF. CDR3 nucleotides: TGTGCCAGCTCACAGTCAGCGGGTCTTACCTCCTACGAGCAGTACTTC.

This chain links TRBV13 with TRBJ1-1; D ambiguous. V lost 5 bases and J 5 bases, leaving 6 bases between the germline ends. The length of the CDR3 is 11 residues. Germline V CDR1 and CDR2: PRHDT, FYEKMQ (reference sequence). The CDR3 bases are TGTGCCAGCAGCGGCCTGACTGAAGCTTTCTTT. Translation: CASSGLTEAFF.

V usage is TRBV4-2 and J usage is TRBJ1-1; TRBD1 might be the D (6 bases). This CDR3 is 15 amino acids long. Trimming left V 1 base short and J 6 bases short, with 15 bases between. The germline V gene has CDR1 LGHNA and CDR2 YNFKEQ. CDR3 sequence (DNA): TGTGCCAGCAGCCAAGCTGACAGCTCAGGGGCTGAAGCTTTCTTT. Translating it yields CASSQADSSGAEAFF.